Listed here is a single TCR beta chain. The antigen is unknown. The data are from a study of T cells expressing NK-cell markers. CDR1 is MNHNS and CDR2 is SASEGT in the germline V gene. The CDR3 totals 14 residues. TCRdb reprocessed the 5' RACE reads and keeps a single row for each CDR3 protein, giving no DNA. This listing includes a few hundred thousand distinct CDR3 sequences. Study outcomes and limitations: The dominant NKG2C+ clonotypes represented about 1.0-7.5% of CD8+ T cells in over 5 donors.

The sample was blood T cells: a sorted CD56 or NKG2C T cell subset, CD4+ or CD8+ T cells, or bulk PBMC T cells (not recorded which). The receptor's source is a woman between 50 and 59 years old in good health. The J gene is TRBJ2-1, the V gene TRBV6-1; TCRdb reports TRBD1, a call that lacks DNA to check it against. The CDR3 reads CASSGERQYNEQFF.